The 25 T cell receptor beta chains given below trace back to one sample, sequenced in a study of blood T cell repertoires in COVID-19. Profiling relied on immunoSEQ multiplex PCR, and the TCRdb table lists in-frame clones only, not all of them. The table shows roughly 360,000 clones, with about 87% occurring only once. The sequenced material came from PBMCs or T cells enriched from blood (not recorded which). The source is a man under 40 who had recovered from COVID-19.

The chain couples TRBV12-5 to TRBJ2-7; 10 bases are shared with TRBD1. Germline CDR1 is LGHNT and CDR2 is FRNRAP. This CDR3 is 13 amino acids long. V was pared by 7 bases and J by 4 bases, with 4 bases of the junction left unmatched. CDR3 nucleotides: TGTGCTAGTGAACCGGGACAGGGGTACGAGCAGTACTTC. Its protein is CASEPGQGYEQYF.

The chain uses TRBV11-2 and TRBJ2-7; tentatively, D is TRBD1 (5 bases). CDR3 length equals 15 residues. V was trimmed by 4 bases and J by 2 bases, leaving 15 bases between them. Germline V lookup: CDR1 SGHAT, CDR2 FQNNGV. DNA of the CDR3: TGTGCCAGCAGCTCCCAGGTTACAGGAGCCTACGAGCAGTACTTC. Its translation: CASSSQVTGAYEQYF. Complete variable domain (other parts from reference TRBV11-2 and TRBJ2-7): EAGVAQSPRYKIIEKRQSVAFWCNPISGHATLYWYQQILGQGPKLLIQFQNNGVVDDSQLPKDRFSAERLKGVDSTLKIQPAKLEDSAVYLCASSSQVTGAYEQYFGPGTRLTVT.

This clone was recorded once. V is TRBV7-9 and J is TRBJ1-2; 8 positions match TRBD1. Germline V CDR1 and CDR2: SEHNR, FQNEAQ (reference sequence). This CDR3 comprises 14 residues. V trimming: 3 bases; J trimming: 3 bases; junction bases outside the gene matches: 3. CDR3 in amino acids: CASSLGQVDYGYTF. CDR3 in DNA: TGTGCCAGCAGCTTGGGACAGGTCGACTATGGCTACACCTTC.

The rearrangement links TRBV5-1 to TRBJ2-7, with TRBD1 matching over 10 bases. This CDR3 is 16 amino acids long. V dropped 2 bases and J dropped 3; count of bases not matched to a gene: 8. Looked up from germline, CDR1 is SGHRS and CDR2 is YFSETQ. Here the CDR3 reads CASSFGTGEALYEQYF. The CDR3 DNA reads as TGCGCCAGCAGCTTCGGGACAGGGGAGGCCCTCTACGAGCAGTACTTC.

This chain uses TRBV27 with TRBJ2-6, with 9 bases that match TRBD1. The junction had 9 bases not matched to a gene; V was cut back by 7 bases and J by 2 bases. Germline lookup yields CDR1 MNHEY and CDR2 SMNVEV (reference sequence). The CDR3 contains 17 residues. CDR3: CASMVGTGLAGANVLTF. The DNA of the CDR3 is TGTGCCAGCATGGTGGGGACAGGGCTGGCTGGGGCCAACGTCCTGACTTTC.

The CDR3: CASSLTGKSSYEQYF. CDR3 bases: TGCGCCAGCAGCTTGACAGGGAAAAGCTCCTACGAGCAGTACTTC. V is TRBV5-1 and J is TRBJ2-7, with a possible D match to TRBD1 (6 bases). CDR3 length: 15 amino acids. The V and J ends lost 1 base and 0 bases respectively, with 11 bases between them. Germline CDR1 SGHRS, CDR2 YFSETQ.

A single count supports this clone. The J gene is TRBJ2-3, the V gene TRBV5-4, with a tentative D call TRBD2 (6 bases). Germline values: CDR1 SGHNT, CDR2 YYREEE (reference sequence). V was pared by 9 bases and J by 3 bases, with 20 bases between. The length of the CDR3 is 15 residues. CDR3 sequence: CATTPGTLSTDTQYF. The CDR3 DNA follows: TGTGCCACCACCCCGGGGACTTTATCGACAGATACGCAGTATTTT.

V and J are TRBV29-1 and TRBJ1-1; the D gene is possibly TRBD1 (5 bases). This CDR3 comprises 13 residues. V was clipped by 8 bases and J by 5 bases, with 18 bases between them. CDR1 and CDR2 (germline): SQVTM, ANQGSEA. The CDR3 loop is CSTRGLPRTEAFF. The DNA of the CDR3 is TGCAGCACGAGGGGACTCCCGCGAACTGAAGCTTTCTTT.

V usage is TRBV6-6 and J usage is TRBJ1-1, with D possibly being TRBD1 (6 bases). Trimming took off 6 bases at V and 1 base at J, with 12 bases between the two ends. Germline loops: CDR1 MNHNY, CDR2 SVGAGI (reference sequence). The CDR3 covers 14 residues. CDR3 in DNA: TGTGCCAGCAGGTCGGACAGAACGAACACTGAAGCTTTCTTT. It is translated as CASRSDRTNTEAFF.

This clone was seen a single time. V usage is TRBV2 and J usage is TRBJ1-1, with 8 bases aligning to TRBD1. Germline CDR1 and CDR2: SNHLY and FYNNEI. Trimming took 8 bases from V and 1 from J; bases not matched to a gene: 3. The CDR3 contains 13 residues. The CDR3 region has the DNA TGTGCCAGCTCAGGGGGCGCGAACACTGAAGCTTTCTTT. Protein sequence: CASSGGANTEAFF.

The chain carries TRBV4-1 and TRBJ1-4, with D possibly TRBD1 on 5 matching bases. The CDR3 runs 15 residues. V dropped 1 base and J dropped 5 bases, with 11 bases sitting between them. Germline-derived CDR1 and CDR2 are MGHRA and YSYEKL. The CDR3 nucleotides are TGCGCCAGCAGCCAAGTTGACAGCCTGAATGAAAAACTGTTTTTT. Translating it yields CASSQVDSLNEKLFF.

The rearrangement joins TRBV4-1 to TRBJ2-1; TRBD2 aligns across 9 bases. Germline V gives CDR1 MGHRA, CDR2 YSYEKL. With V trimmed by 1 base and J by 9 bases, 7 bases remained unmatched. CDR3 size: 15 residues. The CDR3 DNA is TGCGCCAGCAGCCAAGTTGCGGGGGGGCTTGTTGAGCAGTTCTTC. Protein: CASSQVAGGLVEQFF.

The chain uses TRBV4-1 and TRBJ2-7; 7 positions match TRBD1. Per the germline V gene, CDR1 is MGHRA and CDR2 is YSYEKL. This CDR3 contains 20 residues. The J segment lost 0 bases and the V segment lost 3 bases, leaving 20 bases of the junction unmatched. The CDR3 reads CASSQNTGQQGFGISYEQYF. In DNA form, the CDR3 reads TGCGCCAGCAGCCAGAATACGGGACAGCAGGGTTTCGGGATCTCCTACGAGCAGTACTTC.

In this sample, this clone turned up a few times. This chain joins TRBV2 and TRBJ1-6; D is unresolved. Germline V gene lookup returns CDR1 SNHLY and CDR2 FYNNEI. CDR3 length: 14 amino acids. V lost 5 bases to trimming and J lost 10 bases, with 15 bases between them. CDR3 nucleotides: TGTGCCAGCAGTCTAGCCGGGAGGTCATCACCCCTCCACTTT. This sequence encodes CASSLAGRSSPLHF.

This sequence joins TRBV10-3 and TRBJ2-3, with TRBD1 matching 9 bases. The V gene end was trimmed by 10 bases and the J gene end by 0 bases; junction bases not matched to a gene: 2. The CDR3 is made up of 13 amino acids. Germline lookup yields CDR1 ENHRY and CDR2 SYGVKD. The CDR3 DNA sequence: TGTGCCAGCGGACAGGGGAGCACAGATACGCAGTATTTT. Translated, it gives CASGQGSTDTQYF.

CDR3 sequence (DNA): TGTGCCAGCAGCTTAACGTCGTGGGGAGAGGGCACAGATACGCAGTATTTT. Protein product: CASSLTSWGEGTDTQYF. This rearrangement joins TRBV7-3 to TRBJ2-3; tentatively, D is TRBD2 (5 bases). Per the germline V gene, CDR1 is SGHTA and CDR2 is FQGTGA. CDR3 length: 17 residues. Trimming left V 0 bases short and J 1 base short, with 14 bases between.

In the case of this clone: Because the CDR3's place on the DNA is in doubt, the DNA is left out and the CDR3 is given as listed by TCRdb. The chain recombines TRBV7-3 with TRBJ2-2; whether TRBD1, the table's D call, matches the DNA was not checked. The length of the CDR3 is 16 amino acids, counting both ends. Germline values: CDR1 SGHTA, CDR2 FQGTGA. The CDR3 spells CASSFGPGGEGGELFF.

This chain connects TRBV7-2 to TRBJ1-2; D is possibly TRBD1 (6 bases). Per the germline V gene, CDR1 is SGHTA and CDR2 is FQGNSA. Trimming took off 1 base at V and 3 bases at J, with 12 bases between the two ends. This CDR3 is 15 amino acids long. CDR3 bases: TGTGCCAGCAGCTTAGGTCCGGACAGCCACTATGGCTACACCTTC. This codes for CASSLGPDSHYGYTF.

The J gene is TRBJ1-1, the V gene TRBV7-9; a possible D gene is TRBD1 (6 bases). From germline, CDR1 is SEHNR and CDR2 FQNEAQ (reference sequence). Trimming left V 4 bases short and J 5 bases short, with 11 bases between. CDR3 length: 13 residues. The CDR3 DNA sequence: TGTGCCAGCAGCTCAAATACAGGGACTGAAGCTTTCTTT. It encodes CASSSNTGTEAFF.

The V and J genes are TRBV19 and TRBJ1-5; 8 nucleotides agree with TRBD1. There are 15 residues in the CDR3. V shed 6 bases and J 5 bases; nucleotides not matched to a gene: 9. From germline, CDR1 is LNHDA and CDR2 SQIVND (reference sequence). The CDR3 sequence is CASSRGQGPYQPQHF. The CDR3 coding sequence is TGTGCCAGTAGCCGAGGACAGGGACCTTATCAGCCCCAGCATTTT.

This clone was detected a few times. The V call is TRBV29-1, the J call TRBJ1-5; D not certain. The germline gives CDR1 SQVTM, CDR2 ANQGSEA. Trimming removed 7 bases at V and 2 bases at J, with 15 bases between. The CDR3 spans 14 residues. CDR3 in DNA: TGCAGCGGGTCGGACGGGAACGGCAATCAGCCCCAGCATTTT. This translates into CSGSDGNGNQPQHF.

This clone appeared a single time. The chain uses TRBV5-1 and TRBJ1-2; a weak D match, TRBD1 (5 bases). This CDR3 spans 15 amino acids. The germline gives CDR1 SGHRS, CDR2 YFSETQ. The V gene lost 0 bases and the J gene lost 3 bases, with 12 bases spanning the gap. The CDR3 DNA sequence: TGCGCCAGCAGCTTGGACGACAGCCCGTACTATGGCTACACCTTC. As protein: CASSLDDSPYYGYTF. Filled out from reference TRBV5-1 and TRBJ1-2, the complete variable domain reads KAGVTQTPRYLIKTRGQQVTLSCSPISGHRSVSWYQQTPGQGLQFLFEYFSETQRNKGNFPGRFSGRQFSNSRSEMNVSTLELGDSALYLCASSLDDSPYYGYTFGSGTRLTVV.

The chain links TRBV3-1 (or the pseudogene TRBV3-2) to TRBJ1-2; tentative D call: TRBD1 (5 bases). CDR1 and CDR2 from the germline V gene are LGHDT and YNNKEL (reference sequence). Deletions cut 3 bases from V and 1 base from J, with 9 bases between. The CDR3 runs 14 residues. The CDR3, as DNA: TGTGCCAGCAGCCAGTACGACAGTAACTATGGCTACACCTTC. Encoded protein: CASSQYDSNYGYTF.

The chain combines TRBV7-9 with TRBJ2-7, with D perhaps matching TRBD2 (5 bases). CDR1 is SEHNR, CDR2 FQNEAQ, per germline (reference sequence). CDR3 length equals 17 residues. V lost 5 bases, J lost 0 bases, and 20 bases lay in between. As DNA, the CDR3 is TGTGCCAGCAGCCCCGCGATCGGGATTGGAAGCTCCTACGAGCAGTACTTC. It codes for CASSPAIGIGSSYEQYF. Complete variable domain (other parts from reference TRBV7-9 and TRBJ2-7): DTGVSQNPRHKITKRGQNVTFRCDPISEHNRLYWYRQTLGQGPEFLTYFQNEAQLEKSRLLSDRFSAERPKGSFSTLEIQRTEQGDSAMYLCASSPAIGIGSSYEQYFGPGTRLTVT.

This clone showed up just a few times. The rearrangement links TRBV29-1 to TRBJ2-7; a possible D gene is TRBD2 (5 bases). The ends were cut back, 4 bases at V and 0 bases at J, with 7 bases in the middle. The CDR3 is 12 residues long. Germline lookup yields CDR1 SQVTM and CDR2 ANQGSEA. The DNA of the CDR3 is TGCAGCGTTGGTGAGGGCTCCTACGAGCAGTACTTC. Translating it yields CSVGEGSYEQYF.